The T cell receptor beta chain described here comes from a study of cytomegalovirus exposure and HLA in healthy donors. The overall study: Inside one of the first data releases sat tens of millions of unique TCRs taken from HLA-typed donors. Points from the study as a whole: With later analysis, a missense DCLRE1C variant became linked to TCR beta V- and J-gene trimming.

Germline V gene data show CDR1 as SGDLS and CDR2 as YYNGEE. V dropped 0 bases and J dropped 2 bases, with 14 bases sitting between them. This CDR3 spans 16 amino acids. Comments on this clone: What it binds is not known.

13 Jbeta primers and 60 Vbeta primers were used for the PCR. This table comes from immunoSEQ multiplex PCR, and its TCRdb copy is limited to in-frame clones, with some not included. Here the sample spans around 130,000 clones, more than 70% being singletons. The genes are TRBV9 and TRBJ2-5; a possible D gene is TRBD2 (6 bases). The source of this sequence is a woman aged 25 to 39 in good health and CMV-seropositive. Material for sequencing was PBMCs. CDR3 DNA sequence: TGTGCCAGCAGCGTAGGGGATCGGAGCGGGCAAGAGACCCAGTACTTC. The encoded protein is CASSVGDRSGQETQYF.